Presented here are 22 T cell receptor beta chains from one specimen sequenced in a study of control samples from healthy donors and cancer patients. The table came from immunoSEQ multiplex PCR; TCRdb's copy has only in-frame clones and leaves some out. The table shows approximately 140,000 clones, with just under 90% occurring only once. Sample: PBMCs. The receptors were sampled from a man aged 50 or older with head and neck cancer.

The chain joins TRBV25-1 to TRBJ2-3, with D tentatively TRBD1 (6 bases). The CDR3 totals 16 residues. V lost 0 bases and J lost 3, with 13 bases in between. Per germline, CDR1 MGHDK and CDR2 SYGVNS. The CDR3 protein is CASSEYKGVGTDTQYF. CDR3 nucleotides: TGTGCCAGCAGTGAATATAAGGGGGTAGGGACAGATACGCAGTATTTT.

The chain uses TRBV10-1 and TRBJ1-1; a weak D match, TRBD1 (5 bases). The CDR3 spans 13 residues. The germline V and J ends were trimmed by 7 bases and 0 bases, with 9 bases remaining between them. Germline loops: CDR1 WNHNN, CDR2 SYGVQD (reference sequence). DNA of the CDR3: TGCGCCAGCAAGGAGGGACTGAACACTGAAGCTTTCTTT. Protein sequence: CASKEGLNTEAFF.

The chain couples TRBV4-2 to TRBJ2-1; D not resolved. Germline V gives CDR1 LGHNA, CDR2 YNFKEQ. The length of the CDR3 is 12 residues. Trimming took off 0 bases at V and 9 bases at J, with 6 bases between the two ends. CDR3 amino acids: CASSQDRTEQFF. As DNA, the CDR3 is TGTGCCAGCAGCCAAGATAGGACTGAGCAGTTCTTC.

This chain uses TRBV7-9 with TRBJ1-1; D is undetermined. V lost 1 base, J lost 1 base, and 7 bases lay in between. The V gene's germline CDR1 is SEHNR and CDR2 FQNEAQ (reference sequence). The CDR3 is made up of 14 amino acids. CDR3 in amino acids: CASSLGVGNTEAFF. Written as DNA, the CDR3 is TGTGCCAGCAGCTTAGGGGTGGGGAACACTGAAGCTTTCTTT.

This chain uses TRBV4-2 with TRBJ2-6; D may be TRBD2 (6 bases). Germline V CDR1 and CDR2: LGHNA, YNFKEQ. V lost 3 bases, J lost 2 bases, and 17 bases lay in between. CDR3 length: 18 amino acids. The CDR3 DNA is TGTGCCAGCAGCCAGGCCCCCCGAGGAGGGGCTGGGGCCAACGTCCTGACTTTC. Protein product: CASSQAPRGGAGANVLTF.

CDR3 sequence reads: CASRDDRYGYTF. Written as DNA, the CDR3 is TGTGCCAGCAGGGATGACCGCTATGGCTACACCTTC. This rearrangement joins TRBV2 to TRBJ1-2; D call uncertain. This CDR3 comprises 12 residues. Germline assignment: CDR1 SNHLY and CDR2 FYNNEI. V was cut by 6 bases and J by 4 bases, with 9 bases left in between.

V and J are TRBV5-1 and TRBJ2-6; TRBD1 might be the D (5 bases). There are 15 residues in the CDR3. V dropped 4 bases and J dropped 1 base, with 9 bases sitting between them. CDR1 is SGHRS and CDR2 is YFSETQ in the germline V gene. This chain's CDR3 is CASSPTASGANVLTF. CDR3 DNA: TGCGCCAGCAGCCCGACAGCGTCTGGGGCCAACGTCCTGACTTTC.

This chain uses TRBV27 with TRBJ2-7, with no clear D. The CDR3 runs to 13 residues. The ends were cut back, 4 bases at V and 3 bases at J, with 10 bases in the middle. Germline V gene sequence: CDR1 MNHEY, CDR2 SMNVEV (reference sequence). CDR3 coding DNA: TGTGCCAGCAGTTACAACAGAGACTACGAGCAGTACTTC. Translating it yields CASSYNRDYEQYF.

The CDR3 loop reads CASSDEGPITGSNQPQHF. The CDR3, as DNA: TGTGCCAGCAGTGATGAGGGCCCAATTACTGGGAGCAATCAGCCCCAGCATTTT. The V and J genes are TRBV2 and TRBJ1-5; D unresolved. With 3 bases removed from V and 1 base from J, the gap between germline ends came to 19 bases. The CDR3 is made up of 18 amino acids. The germline gives CDR1 SNHLY, CDR2 FYNNEI.

V usage is TRBV19 and J usage is TRBJ2-7; 7 bases line up with TRBD1. The germline V gene encodes CDR1 LNHDA and CDR2 SQIVND (reference sequence). Trimming at V came to 7 bases and at J to 3 bases, leaving 9 bases not matched to a gene. This CDR3 has 14 amino acids. The CDR3 nucleotides read TGTGCCAGTACTGGGACAGATCCCTACTACGAGCAGTACTTC. It translates to CASTGTDPYYEQYF.

The V call is TRBV7-9, the J call TRBJ1-1; no definite D call. CDR1 SEHNR and CDR2 FQNEAQ come from the germline V gene (reference sequence). The V end lost 5 bases, the J end lost 1 base, and 8 bases lay between the germline ends. This CDR3 contains 13 residues. The CDR3 protein is CASSPRRNTEAFF. The CDR3 nucleotides read TGTGCCAGCAGCCCCCGAAGGAACACTGAAGCTTTCTTT.

This chain connects TRBV19 to TRBJ2-5; possible D gene TRBD2, 5 bases. Trimming took 5 bases from V and 7 from J, leaving 11 bases between them. Germline V gene data show CDR1 as LNHDA and CDR2 as SQIVND (reference sequence). CDR3 length: 12 amino acids. DNA for the CDR3: TGTGCCAGTAGTTTCGGCAGCGGGACCCAGTACTTC. This codes for CASSFGSGTQYF. Full variable domain (remainder filled in from reference TRBV19 and TRBJ2-5): DGGITQSPKYLFRKEGQNVTLSCEQNLNHDAMYWYRQDPGQGLRLIYYSQIVNDFQKGDIAEGYSVSREKKESFPLTVTSAQKNPTAFYLCASSFGSGTQYFGPGTRLLVL.

On this clone: The sample contains more than one DNA sequence encoding this CDR3. The rearrangement uses TRBV13 and TRBJ2-7; perhaps D is TRBD1 or TRBD2 (6 bases each). Germline assignment: CDR1 PRHDT and CDR2 FYEKMQ (reference sequence). Trimming cost V 5 bases and J 3 bases, with 14 bases left between them. This CDR3 contains 14 residues. CDR3 coding DNA: TGTGCCAGCAGCCCCCGACGGGGGCTCTACGAGCAGTACTTC. Amino acids: CASSPRRGLYEQYF.

This clone was counted between two and nine times. As DNA, the CDR3 is TGTGCCAGTAGTCAACAGGGTTTCGGCAATCAGCCCCAGCATTTT. This sequence encodes CASSQQGFGNQPQHF. The chain joins TRBV19 to TRBJ1-5, with D maybe TRBD1 (6 bases). CDR3 size: 15 residues. CDR1 is LNHDA, CDR2 SQIVND, per germline (reference sequence). Trimming removed 5 bases at V and 2 bases at J, with 13 bases between.

The genes are TRBV9 and TRBJ1-1; D not resolved. Trimming shortened V by 4 bases and J by 5 bases, and 18 bases separated the two germline ends. CDR3 length: 15 residues. Looked up from germline, CDR1 is SGDLS and CDR2 is YYNGEE. The CDR3 loop is CASSFSSGPGTEAFF. CDR3 nucleotides: TGTGCCAGCAGCTTTTCCTCGGGTCCGGGGACTGAAGCTTTCTTT.

V gene TRBV7-2 combines with J gene TRBJ1-5; D might be TRBD1 (5 bases). This CDR3 contains 16 residues. Germline V gene data show CDR1 as SGHTA and CDR2 as FQGNSA. Trimming stripped 1 base from V and 6 bases from J, with 16 bases between. CDR3 bases: TGTGCCAGCAGCTTAGATTCGGGACCTACGGGTCAGCCCCAGCATTTT. Amino acid sequence: CASSLDSGPTGQPQHF.

This clone was observed a few times. This chain connects TRBV5-1 to TRBJ2-5; 9 positions agree with TRBD1. This CDR3 is 15 amino acids long. Germline lookup yields CDR1 SGHRS and CDR2 YFSETQ. The trim removed 4 bases at V and 5 bases at J, leaving 9 bases unmatched. The CDR3 DNA reads as TGCGCCAGCAGCCGTTTAGGGACAGGGAGGGAGACCCAGTACTTC. Translation gives CASSRLGTGRETQYF.

The chain employs TRBV15 and TRBJ1-5; D is undetermined. This CDR3 contains 14 residues. CDR1 LNHNV and CDR2 YYDKDF come from the germline V gene (reference sequence). V was trimmed by 0 bases and J by 3 bases, leaving 6 bases between them. The CDR3 nucleotides are TGTGCCACCAGCAGAGACAGTACCAATCAGCCCCAGCATTTT. Translated, it gives CATSRDSTNQPQHF.

This chain links TRBV24-1 with TRBJ2-1; 11 bases are a match to TRBD2. J gave up 0 bases and V 5 bases, and 11 bases lay outside the gene matches. CDR1 and CDR2 (germline): KGHDR, SFDVKD. The CDR3 runs 19 residues. The DNA for the CDR3 is TGTGCCACCAGTGCAACCGGGACTAGCGGCGATAGCTCCTACAATGAGCAGTTCTTC. Translation gives CATSATGTSGDSSYNEQFF.

The chain employs TRBV14 and TRBJ2-7, with D unresolved. V was trimmed by 2 bases and J by 0 bases, leaving 8 bases between them. The CDR3 contains 14 residues. Per germline, CDR1 SGHDN and CDR2 FVKESK. The CDR3 nucleotides read TGTGCCAGCAGCCAATCACGATTCTCCTACGAGCAGTACTTC. This sequence encodes CASSQSRFSYEQYF.

This chain uses TRBV3-1 (or the pseudogene TRBV3-2) with TRBJ1-2; no reliable D call. This CDR3 spans 15 amino acids. Germline V gene lookup returns CDR1 LGHDT and CDR2 YNNKEL (reference sequence). Between the trimmed V and J ends, which lost 0 bases and 4 bases, there was a span of 12 bases. CDR3 protein: CASSQDLGRSYGYTF. DNA of the CDR3: TGTGCCAGCAGCCAAGATCTAGGCAGGAGCTATGGCTACACCTTC.

The chain uses TRBV9 and TRBJ2-1, with unresolved D. Trimming removed 1 base at V and 0 bases at J, with 11 bases between. The CDR3 has 16 residues. CDR1 and CDR2 (germline): SGDLS, YYNGEE. CDR3 in amino acids: CASSVNDGISYNEQFF. The CDR3 region has the DNA TGTGCCAGCAGCGTAAACGACGGAATCTCCTACAATGAGCAGTTCTTC. The complete variable domain, with remaining parts taken from reference TRBV9 and TRBJ2-1, reads DSGVTQTPKHLITATGQRVTLRCSPRSGDLSVYWYQQSLDQGLQFLIQYYNGEERAKGNILERFSAQQFPDLHSELNLSSLELGDSALYFCASSVNDGISYNEQFFGPGTRLTVL.